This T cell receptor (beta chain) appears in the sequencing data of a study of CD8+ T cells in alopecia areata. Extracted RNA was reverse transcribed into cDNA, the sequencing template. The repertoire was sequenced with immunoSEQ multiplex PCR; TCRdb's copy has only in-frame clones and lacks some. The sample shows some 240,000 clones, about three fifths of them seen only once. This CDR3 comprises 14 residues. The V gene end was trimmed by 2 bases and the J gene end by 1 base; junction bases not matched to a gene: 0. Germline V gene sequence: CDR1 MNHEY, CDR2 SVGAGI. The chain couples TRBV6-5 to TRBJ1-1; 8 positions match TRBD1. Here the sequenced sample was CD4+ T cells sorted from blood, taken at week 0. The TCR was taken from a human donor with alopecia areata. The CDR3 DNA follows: TGTGCCAGCAGTTACGACAGGGGGAACACTGAAGCTTTCTTT. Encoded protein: CASSYDRGNTEAFF.